This passage covers 4 T cell receptor beta chains from one sample sequenced in a study of a mutant IDH1 vaccine in newly diagnosed glioma. Sample time point: baseline, week 1 (first vaccination visit). Treatment reported: pre-vaccination baseline after standard-of-care therapy. TCRdb's copy holds only in-frame clones and misses some; the assay was immunoSEQ multiplex PCR. The repertoire has around 30,000 clones, about three quarters of them found once; the top ten carry roughly 9%. The sample was peripheral blood mononuclear cells (PBMCs), taken from a glioma patient treated with radiotherapy, temozolomide or both. The receptors stem from a man over 45 with glioma. Some clones in this sample may be carry-over from other donors' samples.

The V gene is TRBV19, the J gene TRBJ1-5; the D is unclear. Germline V gene sequence: CDR1 LNHDA, CDR2 SQIVND (reference sequence). Trimming pared 7 bases from V and 0 bases from J, leaving 13 bases between. The length of the CDR3 is 15 residues. The CDR3 loop is CASTLDSHSNQPQHF. CDR3 nucleotide sequence: TGTGCCAGTACCCTGGACTCACATAGCAATCAGCCCCAGCATTTT.

V and J are TRBV5-4 and TRBJ2-5; D unclear. Germline V gives CDR1 SGHNT, CDR2 YYREEE (reference sequence). This CDR3 is built from 15 residues. V was shortened by 4 bases and J by 6 bases, with 19 bases between the two germline ends. DNA for the CDR3: TGTGCCAGCAGCCTTGAAACATCAACTGTAAAGACCCAGTACTTC. It encodes CASSLETSTVKTQYF.

The rearrangement links TRBV14 to TRBJ2-3, with D perhaps TRBD2 (6 bases). The length of the CDR3 is 14 residues. Per germline, CDR1 SGHDN and CDR2 FVKESK. Trimming shortened V by 0 bases and J by 6 bases, and 10 bases separated the two germline ends. CDR3 in amino acids: CASSQEEGGDTQYF. In nucleotides, the CDR3 is TGTGCCAGCAGCCAAGAGGAAGGAGGGGATACGCAGTATTTT.

This clone was observed a single time. The chain couples TRBV9 to TRBJ1-3, with D unresolved. V lost 3 bases, J lost 0 bases, and 7 bases lay in between. Germline V lookup: CDR1 SGDLS, CDR2 YYNGEE. The CDR3 is 14 amino acids. CDR3 bases: TGTGCCAGCAGCGCCTCCTTCTCTGGAAACACCATATATTTT. Protein product: CASSASFSGNTIYF.